The sequence of this T cell receptor (beta chain) was determined in a study of PD-1 blockade in classical Hodgkin lymphoma. Study-wide background: The study gave patients nivolumab 3 mg/kg intravenously every 2 weeks.

On this clone: Its antigen is undetermined.

Study results and limitations: Complete responders had baseline diversity similar to newly diagnosed patients. Reported baseline diversity: healthy donors highest, relapsed/refractory patients lowest. It was CD4+ TCR diversity, not CD8+, that rose significantly by C4D1.

Method: immunoSEQ multiplex PCR; TCRdb's copy keeps in-frame clones and lacks some. In the table there are about 94,000 clones, about 93% of which are singletons. The J segment lost 4 bases and the V segment lost 4 bases, leaving 7 bases of the junction unmatched. CDR1 is LNHDA, CDR2 SQIVND, per germline (reference sequence). CDR3 length: 15 amino acids. Time point here: cycle 4 day 1 (C4D1), after less than seven weeks of nivolumab. Relapse after autologous stem cell transplantation occurred in every patient, and brentuximab vedotin exposure varied. Here the sequenced sample was peripheral blood mononuclear cells (PBMCs), taken before the fourth cycle of nivolumab. The chain combines TRBV19 with TRBJ1-2, with 9 bases matching TRBD1. This TCR derives from a human donor with classical Hodgkin lymphoma. CDR3 sequence (DNA): TGTGCCAGTAGTAGAACAGGGGGCCTCGCCTATGGCTACACCTTC. This translates into CASSRTGGLAYGYTF.